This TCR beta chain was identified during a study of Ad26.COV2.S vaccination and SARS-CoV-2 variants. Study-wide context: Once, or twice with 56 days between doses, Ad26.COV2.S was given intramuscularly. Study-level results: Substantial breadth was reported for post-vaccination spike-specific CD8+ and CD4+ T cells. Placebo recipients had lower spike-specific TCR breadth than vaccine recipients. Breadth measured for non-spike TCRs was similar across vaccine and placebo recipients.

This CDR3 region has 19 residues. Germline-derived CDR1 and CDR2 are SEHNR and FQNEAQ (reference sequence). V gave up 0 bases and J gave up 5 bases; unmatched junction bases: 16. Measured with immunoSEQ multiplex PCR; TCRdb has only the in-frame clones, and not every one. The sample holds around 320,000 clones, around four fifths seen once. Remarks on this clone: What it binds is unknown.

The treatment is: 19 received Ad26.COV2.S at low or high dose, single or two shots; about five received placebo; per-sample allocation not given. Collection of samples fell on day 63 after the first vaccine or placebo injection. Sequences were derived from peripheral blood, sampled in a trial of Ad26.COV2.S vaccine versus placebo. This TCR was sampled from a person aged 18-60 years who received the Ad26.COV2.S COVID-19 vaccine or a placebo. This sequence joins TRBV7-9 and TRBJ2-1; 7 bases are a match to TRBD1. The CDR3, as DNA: TGTGCCAGCAGCTTAGCGGGGTGGTTAGAGGGGGCTAGGAACAATGAGCAGTTCTTC. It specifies CASSLAGWLEGARNNEQFF.